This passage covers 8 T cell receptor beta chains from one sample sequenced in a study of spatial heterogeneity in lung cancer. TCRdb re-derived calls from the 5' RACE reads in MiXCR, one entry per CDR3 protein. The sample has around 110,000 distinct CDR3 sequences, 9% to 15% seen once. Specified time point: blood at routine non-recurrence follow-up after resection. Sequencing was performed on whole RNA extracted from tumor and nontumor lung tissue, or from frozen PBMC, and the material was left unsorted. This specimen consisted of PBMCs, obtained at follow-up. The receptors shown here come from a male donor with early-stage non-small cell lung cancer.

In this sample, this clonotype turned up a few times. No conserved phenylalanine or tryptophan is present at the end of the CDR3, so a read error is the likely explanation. CDR3 in DNA: TGTGCCAGCAGCCCGGGGGGGAGCGAGCAGTACTCC. Its translation is CASSPGGSEQYS. The V gene is TRBV12-3 or TRBV12-4, the J gene TRBJ2-7, with 8 bases that match TRBD2. The CDR3 is 12 amino acids. The V segment lost 6 bases and the J segment 6 bases; nucleotides outside the gene matches: 4.

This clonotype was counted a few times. CDR3 DNA sequence: TGTGCCAGCAGTTACTCGATACCGCATGAGCAGTTCTTC. Translation gives CASSYSIPHEQFF. The chain joins TRBV6-2 or TRBV6-3 to TRBJ2-1; no firm D call. CDR3 length: 13 residues. The V gene's germline CDR1 is MNHEY and CDR2 SVGEGT. Trimming removed 0 bases from V and 8 bases from J, with 8 bases in between.

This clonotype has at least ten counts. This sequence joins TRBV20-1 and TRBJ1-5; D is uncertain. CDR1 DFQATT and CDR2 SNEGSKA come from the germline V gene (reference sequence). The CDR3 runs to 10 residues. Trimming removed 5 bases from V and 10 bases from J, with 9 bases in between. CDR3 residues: CSAGGRPQHF. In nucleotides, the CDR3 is TGCAGTGCTGGAGGTAGACCCCAGCATTTT.

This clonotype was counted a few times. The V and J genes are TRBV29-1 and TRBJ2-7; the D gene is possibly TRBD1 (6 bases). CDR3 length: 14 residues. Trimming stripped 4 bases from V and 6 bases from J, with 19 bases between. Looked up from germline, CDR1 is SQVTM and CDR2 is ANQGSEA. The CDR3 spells CSVAAHRDPFEQYF. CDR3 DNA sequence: TGCAGCGTTGCCGCGCACAGGGATCCCTTCGAGCAGTACTTC.

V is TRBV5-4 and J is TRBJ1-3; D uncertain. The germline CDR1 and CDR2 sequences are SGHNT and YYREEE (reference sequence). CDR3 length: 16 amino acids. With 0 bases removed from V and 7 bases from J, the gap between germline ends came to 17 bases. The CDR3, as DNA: TGTGCCAGCAGCTTGGGCCCCGGGATAACCGGTAACACCATATATTTT. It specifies CASSLGPGITGNTIYF.

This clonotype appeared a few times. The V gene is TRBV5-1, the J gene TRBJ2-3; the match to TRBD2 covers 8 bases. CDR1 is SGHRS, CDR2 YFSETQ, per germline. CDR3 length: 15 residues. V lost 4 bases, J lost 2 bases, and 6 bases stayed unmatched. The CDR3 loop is CASSRGGSFTDTQYF. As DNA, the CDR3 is TGCGCCAGCAGCCGGGGGGGCTCTTTCACAGATACGCAGTATTTT.

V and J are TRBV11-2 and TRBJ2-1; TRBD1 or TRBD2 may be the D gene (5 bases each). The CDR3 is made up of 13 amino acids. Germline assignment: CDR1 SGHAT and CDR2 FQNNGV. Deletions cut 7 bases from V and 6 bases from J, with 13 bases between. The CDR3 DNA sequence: TGTGCCAGCACCGGGACCGCGGGCAATGAGCAGTTCTTC. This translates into CASTGTAGNEQFF.

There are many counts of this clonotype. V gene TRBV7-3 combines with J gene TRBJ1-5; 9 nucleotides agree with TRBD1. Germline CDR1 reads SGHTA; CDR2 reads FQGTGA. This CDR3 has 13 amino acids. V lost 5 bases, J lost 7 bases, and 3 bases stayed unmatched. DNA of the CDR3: TGTGCCAGCAGCCTTGACAGGGGGCAGCCCCAGCATTTT. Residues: CASSLDRGQPQHF. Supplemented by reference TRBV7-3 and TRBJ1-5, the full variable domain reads GAGVSQTPSNKVTEKGKYVELRCDPISGHTALYWYRQSLGQGPEFLIYFQGTGAADDSGLPNDRFFAVRPEGSVSTLKIQRTERGDSAVYLCASSLDRGQPQHFGDGTRLSIL.